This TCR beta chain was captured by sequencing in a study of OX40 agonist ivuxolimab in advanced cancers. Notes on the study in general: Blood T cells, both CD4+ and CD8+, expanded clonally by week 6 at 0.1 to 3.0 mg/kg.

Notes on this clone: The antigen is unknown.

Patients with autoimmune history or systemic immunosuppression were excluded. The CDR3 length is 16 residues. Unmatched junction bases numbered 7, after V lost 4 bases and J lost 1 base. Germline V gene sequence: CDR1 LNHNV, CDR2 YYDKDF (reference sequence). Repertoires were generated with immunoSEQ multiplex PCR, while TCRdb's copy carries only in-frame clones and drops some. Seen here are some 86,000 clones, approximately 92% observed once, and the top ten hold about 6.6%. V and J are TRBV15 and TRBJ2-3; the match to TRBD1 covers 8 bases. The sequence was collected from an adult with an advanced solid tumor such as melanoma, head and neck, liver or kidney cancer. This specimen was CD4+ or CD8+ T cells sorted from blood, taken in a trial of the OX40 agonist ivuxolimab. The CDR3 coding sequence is TGTGCCACCAGCACGGCTGCGGACAGGGGCACAGATACGCAGTATTTT. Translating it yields CATSTAADRGTDTQYF. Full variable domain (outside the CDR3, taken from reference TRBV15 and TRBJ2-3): DAMVIQNPRYQVTQFGKPVTLSCSQTLNHNVMYWYQQKSSQAPKLLFHYYDKDFNNEADTPDNFQSRRPNTSFCFLDIRSPGLGDTAMYLCATSTAADRGTDTQYFGPGTRLTVL.